This T cell receptor beta chain derives from a study of blood T cell repertoires in COVID-19. About the research overall: The study drew acute and convalescent COVID-19 samples from the United States, Italy and Spain. T cells, B-cell-depleted T cells, or PBMCs supplied cDNA or gDNA.

Trimming removed 5 bases at V and 2 bases at J, with 13 bases between. CDR1 is LNHDA, CDR2 SQIVND, per germline (reference sequence). The CDR3 contains 14 residues. Per the original methods: Using reference gene primer amplification, nucleated cell counts were estimated. Assay used: immunoSEQ multiplex PCR; TCRdb lists only in-frame clones, some missing. V, J and clone size derive from that table, while D and trimming were established from the DNA sequence. The sample includes around 190,000 clones, around 85% of them seen just once. This receptor was identified in a man in his forties or fifties with active or convalescent COVID-19. The J gene is TRBJ2-7, the V gene TRBV19, with D perhaps matching TRBD2 (5 bases). The material sequenced was peripheral blood. The CDR3 nucleotides read TGTGCCAGTAGTCCTGCGGGCCACCCCTACGAGCAGTACTTC. This sequence encodes CASSPAGHPYEQYF.